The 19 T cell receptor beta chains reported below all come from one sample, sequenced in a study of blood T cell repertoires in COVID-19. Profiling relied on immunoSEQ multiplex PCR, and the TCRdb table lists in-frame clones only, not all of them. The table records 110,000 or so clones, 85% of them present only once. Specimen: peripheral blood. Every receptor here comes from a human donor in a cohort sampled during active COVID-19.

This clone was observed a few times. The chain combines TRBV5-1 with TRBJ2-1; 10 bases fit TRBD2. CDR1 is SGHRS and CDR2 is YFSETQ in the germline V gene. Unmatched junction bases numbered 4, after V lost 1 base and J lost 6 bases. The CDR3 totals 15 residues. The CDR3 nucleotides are TGCGCCAGCAGCTTGAAACTAGCGGGGTCCAATGAGCAGTTCTTC. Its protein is CASSLKLAGSNEQFF. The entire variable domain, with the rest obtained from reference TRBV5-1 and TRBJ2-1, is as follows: KAGVTQTPRYLIKTRGQQVTLSCSPISGHRSVSWYQQTPGQGLQFLFEYFSETQRNKGNFPGRFSGRQFSNSRSEMNVSTLELGDSALYLCASSLKLAGSNEQFFGPGTRLTVL.

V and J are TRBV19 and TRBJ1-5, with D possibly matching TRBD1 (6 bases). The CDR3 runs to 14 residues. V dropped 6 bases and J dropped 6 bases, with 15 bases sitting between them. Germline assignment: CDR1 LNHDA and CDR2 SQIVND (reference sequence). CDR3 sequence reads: CASSTNREGQPQHF. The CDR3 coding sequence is TGTGCCAGTAGCACCAACAGGGAGGGTCAGCCCCAGCATTTT. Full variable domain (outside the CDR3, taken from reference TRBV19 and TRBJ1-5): DGGITQSPKYLFRKEGQNVTLSCEQNLNHDAMYWYRQDPGQGLRLIYYSQIVNDFQKGDIAEGYSVSREKKESFPLTVTSAQKNPTAFYLCASSTNREGQPQHFGDGTRLSIL.

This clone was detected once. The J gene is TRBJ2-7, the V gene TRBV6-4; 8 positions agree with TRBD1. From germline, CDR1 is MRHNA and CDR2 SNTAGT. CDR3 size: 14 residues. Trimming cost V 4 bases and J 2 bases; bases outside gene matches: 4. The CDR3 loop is CASSAPGQAYEQYF. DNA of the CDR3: TGTGCCAGCAGTGCACCGGGACAGGCCTACGAGCAGTACTTC.

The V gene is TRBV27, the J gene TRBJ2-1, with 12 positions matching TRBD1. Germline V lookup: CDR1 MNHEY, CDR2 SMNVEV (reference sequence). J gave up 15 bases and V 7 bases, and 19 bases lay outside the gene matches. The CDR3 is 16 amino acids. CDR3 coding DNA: TGTGCCAGCACCCCTTACGGGACAGGGGGCCGTATTTTTCGGTTCTTC. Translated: CASTPYGTGGRIFRFF.

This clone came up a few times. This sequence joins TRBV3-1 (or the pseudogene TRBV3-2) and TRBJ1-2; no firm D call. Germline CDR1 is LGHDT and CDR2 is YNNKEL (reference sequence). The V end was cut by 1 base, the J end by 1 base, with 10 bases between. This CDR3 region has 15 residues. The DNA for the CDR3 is TGTGCCAGCAGCCAAGGGTCGGGTAATAACTATGGCTACACCTTC. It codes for CASSQGSGNNYGYTF.

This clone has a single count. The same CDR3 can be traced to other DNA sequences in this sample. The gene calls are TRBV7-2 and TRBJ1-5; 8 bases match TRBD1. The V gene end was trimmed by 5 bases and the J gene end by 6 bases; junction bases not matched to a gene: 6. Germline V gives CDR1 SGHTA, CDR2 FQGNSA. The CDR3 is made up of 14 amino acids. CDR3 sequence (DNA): TGTGCCAGCAGCGTGACAGGGGCGGGTCAGCCCCAGCATTTT. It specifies CASSVTGAGQPQHF.

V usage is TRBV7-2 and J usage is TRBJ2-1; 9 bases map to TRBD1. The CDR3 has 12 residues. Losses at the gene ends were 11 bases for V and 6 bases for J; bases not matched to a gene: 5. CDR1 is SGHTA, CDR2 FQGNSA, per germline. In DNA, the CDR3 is TGTGCCGGCGGGACAGGGCCCAATGAGCAGTTCTTC. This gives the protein CAGGTGPNEQFF. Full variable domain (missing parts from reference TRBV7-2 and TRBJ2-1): GAGVSQSPSNKVTEKGKDVELRCDPISGHTALYWYRQSLGQGLEFLIYFQGNSAPDKSGLPSDRFSAERTGGSVSTLTIQRTQQEDSAVYLCAGGTGPNEQFFGPGTRLTVL.

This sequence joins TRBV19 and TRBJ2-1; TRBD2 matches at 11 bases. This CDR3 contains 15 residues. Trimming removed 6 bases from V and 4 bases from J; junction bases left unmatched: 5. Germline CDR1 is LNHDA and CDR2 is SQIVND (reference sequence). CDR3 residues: CASRLTSGDYNEQFF. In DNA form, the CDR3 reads TGTGCCAGTAGACTGACTAGCGGGGATTACAATGAGCAGTTCTTC.

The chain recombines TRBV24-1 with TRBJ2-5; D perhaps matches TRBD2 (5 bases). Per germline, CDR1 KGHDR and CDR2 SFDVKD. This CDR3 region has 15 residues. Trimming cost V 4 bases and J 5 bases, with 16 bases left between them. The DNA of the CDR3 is TGTGCCACCAGTGACCCCCGAGGGCCGGGGGAGACCCAGTACTTC. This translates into CATSDPRGPGETQYF.

Here the CDR3 reads CASSQVGDRGEKLFF. The CDR3 DNA reads TGCGCCAGCAGCCAAGTGGGGGACAGGGGTGAAAAACTGTTTTTT. The gene calls are TRBV4-1 and TRBJ1-4, with 10 bases matching TRBD1. Losses at the gene ends were 1 base for V and 7 bases for J; bases not matched to a gene: 3. The germline V gene encodes CDR1 MGHRA and CDR2 YSYEKL. The CDR3 is 15 amino acids.

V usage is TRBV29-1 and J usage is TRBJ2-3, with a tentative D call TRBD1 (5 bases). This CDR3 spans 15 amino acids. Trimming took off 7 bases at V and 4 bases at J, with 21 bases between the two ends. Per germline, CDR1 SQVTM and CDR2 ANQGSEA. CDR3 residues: CSATSTEDLSDTQYF. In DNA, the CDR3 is TGCAGCGCTACATCGACAGAAGACCTATCAGATACGCAGTATTTT.

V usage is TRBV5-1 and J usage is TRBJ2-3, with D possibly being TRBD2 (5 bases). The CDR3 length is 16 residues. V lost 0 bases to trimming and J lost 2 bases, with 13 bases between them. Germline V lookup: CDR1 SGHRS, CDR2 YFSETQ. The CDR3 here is CASSLDGSTSTDTQYF. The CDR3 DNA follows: TGCGCCAGCAGCTTGGATGGGAGTACCTCCACAGATACGCAGTATTTT.

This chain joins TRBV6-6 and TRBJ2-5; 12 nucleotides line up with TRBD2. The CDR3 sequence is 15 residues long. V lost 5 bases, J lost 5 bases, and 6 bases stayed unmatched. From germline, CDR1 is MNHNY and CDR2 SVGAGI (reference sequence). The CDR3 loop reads CASSARLAGVETQYF. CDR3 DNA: TGTGCCAGCAGTGCGAGACTAGCGGGGGTTGAGACCCAGTACTTC.

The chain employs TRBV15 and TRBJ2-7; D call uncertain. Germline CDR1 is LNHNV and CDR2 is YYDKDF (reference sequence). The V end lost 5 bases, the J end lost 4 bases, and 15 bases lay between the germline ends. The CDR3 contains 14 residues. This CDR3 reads CATSPSPNRYEQYF. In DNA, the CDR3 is TGTGCCACCAGCCCCTCACCCAATCGGTACGAGCAGTACTTC.

CDR3 amino acids: CASSLVRTGLYEQYF. CDR3 in DNA: TGTGCCAGCAGCTTAGTTCGGACAGGGCTATACGAGCAGTACTTC. This chain connects TRBV11-2 to TRBJ2-7; 8 bases are shared with TRBD1. Per germline, CDR1 SGHAT and CDR2 FQNNGV. V dropped 1 base and J dropped 4; count of bases not matched to a gene: 6. There are 15 residues in the CDR3.

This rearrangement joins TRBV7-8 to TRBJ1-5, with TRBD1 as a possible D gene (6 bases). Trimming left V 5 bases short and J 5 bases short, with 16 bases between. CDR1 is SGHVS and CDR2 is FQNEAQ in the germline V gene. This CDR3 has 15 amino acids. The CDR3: CASSLITGIDQPQHF. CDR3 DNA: TGTGCCAGCAGCCTGATTACAGGGATTGATCAGCCCCAGCATTTT.

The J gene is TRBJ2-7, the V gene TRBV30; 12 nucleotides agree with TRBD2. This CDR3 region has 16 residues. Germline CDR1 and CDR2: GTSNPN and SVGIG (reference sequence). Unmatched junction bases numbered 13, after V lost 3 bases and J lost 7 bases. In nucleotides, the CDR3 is TGTGCCTGGAGAACTAGCGGGGGGCCAATCCTGGCGGAGCAGTACTTC. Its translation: CAWRTSGGPILAEQYF.

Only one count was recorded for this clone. CDR3 protein: CASSASVDGYTF. DNA for the CDR3: TGTGCCAGCAGTGCGTCAGTGGATGGCTACACCTTC. V usage is TRBV2 and J usage is TRBJ1-2, with unresolved D. This CDR3 contains 12 residues. Germline V gene lookup returns CDR1 SNHLY and CDR2 FYNNEI. V lost 4 bases and J lost 6, with 9 bases in between. The full variable domain, rest sourced from reference TRBV2 and TRBJ1-2, is EPEVTQTPSHQVTQMGQEVILRCVPISNHLYFYWYRQILGQKVEFLVSFYNNEISEKSEIFDDQFSVERPDGSNFTLKIRSTKLEDSAMYFCASSASVDGYTFGSGTRLTVV.

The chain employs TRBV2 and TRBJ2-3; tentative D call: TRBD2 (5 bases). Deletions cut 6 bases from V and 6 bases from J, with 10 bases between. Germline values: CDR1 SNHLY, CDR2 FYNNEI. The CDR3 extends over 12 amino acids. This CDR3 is CASRERRDTQYF. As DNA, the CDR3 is TGTGCCAGCAGGGAGAGGAGGGATACGCAGTATTTT.